One sample yielded the 32 T cell receptor beta chains listed below, sequenced in a study of cytomegalovirus exposure and HLA in healthy donors. It was with 60 Vbeta and 13 Jbeta primers that the PCR ran. Only in-frame clones appear in the TCRdb table, and some are missing; sequencing was by immunoSEQ multiplex PCR. The repertoire holds fewer than 150,000 clones, with 80% as singletons. Sample: PBMCs. The receptors originated from a male donor in good health and CMV-seronegative.

The rearrangement links TRBV7-9 to TRBJ1-4; tentative D call: TRBD1 (5 bases). This CDR3 comprises 14 residues. Trimming stripped 1 base from V and 6 bases from J, with 9 bases between. Per germline, CDR1 SEHNR and CDR2 FQNEAQ (reference sequence). CDR3 coding DNA: TGTGCCAGCAGCTTAGGGGAGGGGTATGAAAAACTGTTTTTT. Translating it yields CASSLGEGYEKLFF.

This chain uses TRBV4-3 with TRBJ1-1; tentatively, D is TRBD1 (5 bases). There are 15 residues in the CDR3. Germline V gene data show CDR1 as LGHNA and CDR2 as YSLEER. Trimming removed 1 base from V and 0 bases from J, with 9 bases in between. The CDR3: CASSQGARVNTEAFF. The CDR3 DNA sequence: TGCGCCAGCAGCCAAGGGGCCAGGGTGAACACTGAAGCTTTCTTT.

The chain carries TRBV5-1 and TRBJ1-2, with TRBD1 identical over 7 bases. Trimming took 2 bases from V and 6 from J; bases not matched to a gene: 4. The CDR3 extends over 13 amino acids. Germline-derived CDR1 and CDR2 are SGHRS and YFSETQ. CDR3 in DNA: TGCGCCAGCAGCTTTGACAGGGCCCATGGCTACACCTTC. It specifies CASSFDRAHGYTF.

CDR3 coding DNA: TGTGCCAGCAGCTTTGGTGGTGGGCCTGAAGCTTTCTTT. Translation: CASSFGGGPEAFF. V and J are TRBV13 and TRBJ1-1; D remains unclear. The germline V and J ends were trimmed by 3 bases and 6 bases, with 11 bases remaining between them. Germline V gene data show CDR1 as PRHDT and CDR2 as FYEKMQ (reference sequence). The CDR3 is made up of 13 amino acids.

V usage is TRBV5-4 and J usage is TRBJ2-1, with 10 bases that match TRBD1. This CDR3 region has 16 residues. Looked up from germline, CDR1 is SGHNT and CDR2 is YYREEE (reference sequence). The ends lost 4 bases at V and 1 base at J; junction bases unmatched: 5. This CDR3 is CASSQGTGVSYNEQFF. As DNA, the CDR3 is TGTGCCAGCAGCCAGGGGACAGGGGTTTCCTACAATGAGCAGTTCTTC. The variable domain in full, with the rest retrieved from reference TRBV5-4 and TRBJ2-1, is ETGVTQSPTHLIKTRGQQVTLRCSSQSGHNTVSWYQQALGQGPQFIFQYYREEENGRGNFPPRFSGLQFPNYSSELNVNALELDDSALYLCASSQGTGVSYNEQFFGPGTRLTVL.

The chain couples TRBV28 to TRBJ1-5; D remains unclear. V shed 2 bases and J shed 5 bases, with 4 bases lying between them. Germline V lookup: CDR1 MDHEN, CDR2 SYDVKM. The CDR3 contains 12 residues. The CDR3 DNA is TGTGCCAGCAGTTTAAGCCATCAGCCCCAGCATTTT. Encoded protein: CASSLSHQPQHF.

V and J are TRBV18 and TRBJ2-2, with 7 bases lining up with TRBD1. Germline trimming cut 3 bases from V and 4 bases from J; bases unmatched to any gene: 5. CDR3 length: 15 residues. From germline, CDR1 is KGHSH and CDR2 LQKENI. CDR3 nucleotides: TGTGCCAGCTCACCCTGGACAGGAGGCACCGGGGAGCTGTTTTTT. It specifies CASSPWTGGTGELFF.

J is TRBJ1-6 and V is TRBV5-8, with TRBD1 identical over 7 bases. The V segment lost 3 bases and the J segment 5 bases; nucleotides outside the gene matches: 8. CDR3 length: 16 amino acids. Germline V gene lookup returns CDR1 SGHTS and CDR2 YDEGEE. CDR3 protein: CASSSNRGQNNSPLHF. CDR3 nucleotides: TGTGCCAGCAGCTCCAACCGGGGACAGAATAATTCACCCCTCCACTTT.

The rearrangement joins TRBV28 to TRBJ1-1; no firm D call. With 2 bases removed from V and 4 bases from J, the gap between germline ends came to 14 bases. Germline CDR1 MDHEN, CDR2 SYDVKM. This CDR3 is 15 amino acids long. CDR3 sequence reads: CASSLPQEGTTEAFF. In DNA, the CDR3 is TGTGCCAGCAGTTTACCCCAGGAGGGTACCACTGAAGCTTTCTTT.

The CDR3 DNA is TGTGCCAGCAGTCTGCCCAGAGGGATAGGCCACTATGGCTACACCTTC. Its protein product is CASSLPRGIGHYGYTF. This chain uses TRBV28 with TRBJ1-2; D is ambiguous. The germline V and J ends were trimmed by 5 bases and 3 bases, with 19 bases remaining between them. CDR1 is MDHEN and CDR2 is SYDVKM in the germline V gene. The CDR3 length is 16 residues.

This clone showed up just a few times. The rearrangement links TRBV2 to TRBJ1-1, with no clear D. The CDR3 loop spans 11 amino acids. With 8 bases removed from V and 2 bases from J, the gap between germline ends came to 6 bases. Germline CDR1 and CDR2: SNHLY and FYNNEI. CDR3 nucleotides: TGTGCCAGCGCGGGTAACACTGAAGCTTTCTTT. Amino acid sequence: CASAGNTEAFF.

For this clone: In this CDR3 the conserved last residue, phenylalanine or tryptophan, is missing, so a read error is likely. J is TRBJ1-1 and V is TRBV2, with 9 bases fitting TRBD1. Germline V lookup: CDR1 SNHLY, CDR2 FYNNEI. The CDR3 is 14 residues long. With V trimmed by 6 bases and J by 4 bases, 6 bases remained unmatched. The CDR3 DNA reads TGTGCCAGCAGGAGGGGACAGGGAAGCACTGAAGCTTTCCTT. It specifies CASRRGQGSTEAFL.

This chain joins TRBV4-1 and TRBJ1-4, with D possibly TRBD1 on 5 matching bases. The CDR3 has 16 residues. With 1 base removed from V and 8 bases from J, the gap between germline ends came to 17 bases. Germline CDR1 is MGHRA and CDR2 is YSYEKL. The CDR3 region is CASSQGSGVEAEKLFF. In nucleotides, the CDR3 is TGCGCCAGCAGCCAAGGTTCGGGGGTAGAGGCGGAAAAACTGTTTTTT.

This clone turned up a few times. This chain uses TRBV19 with TRBJ2-1; TRBD2 matches at 8 bases. With 11 bases clipped from V and 5 bases from J, the junction kept 11 bases outside the gene matches. The germline CDR1 and CDR2 sequences are LNHDA and SQIVND (reference sequence). CDR3 length equals 14 residues. This CDR3 reads CASTRRGGNNEQFF. CDR3 nucleotides: TGTGCCTCTACCCGACGGGGGGGTAACAATGAGCAGTTCTTC.

This chain's CDR3 is CASSLSYEQYF. CDR3 bases: TGTGCCAGCTCCCTCTCCTACGAGCAGTACTTC. The genes are TRBV27 and TRBJ2-7, with D hard to call. This CDR3 region has 11 residues. V lost 8 bases, J lost 0 bases, and 5 bases lay in between. Per germline, CDR1 MNHEY and CDR2 SMNVEV (reference sequence).

The genes are TRBV7-8 and TRBJ1-1, with a possible D match to TRBD1 (6 bases). V was pared by 5 bases and J by 5 bases, with 15 bases between. The CDR3 length is 14 residues. The germline CDR1 and CDR2 sequences are SGHVS and FQNEAQ. Here the CDR3 DNA reads TGTGCCAGCAGCCCGTCGGGGGGCGGGACTGAAGCTTTCTTT. Its translation: CASSPSGGGTEAFF. The full variable domain, with the rest looked up from reference TRBV7-8 and TRBJ1-1, is GAGVSQSPRYKVAKRGQDVALRCDPISGHVSLFWYQQALGQGPEFLTYFQNEAQLDKSGLPSDRFFAERPEGSVSTLKIQRTQQEDSAVYLCASSPSGGGTEAFFGQGTRLTVV.

This chain uses TRBV11-1 with TRBJ1-3; D gene unclear. In germline, CDR1 is SGHAT, CDR2 FQDESV (reference sequence). The CDR3 is 15 residues long. V lost 5 bases to trimming and J lost 0 bases, with 11 bases between them. The CDR3 nucleotides read TGTGCCAGCAGCGAAGCGGGCTTCTCTGGAAACACCATATATTTT. It is translated as CASSEAGFSGNTIYF.

The genes are TRBV7-2 and TRBJ2-6; the D is unclear. From germline, CDR1 is SGHTA and CDR2 FQGNSA. The CDR3 runs to 13 residues. V was cut by 8 bases and J by 0 bases, with 5 bases left in between. The CDR3 bases are TGTGCCAGCGGCAACTCTGGGGCCAACGTCCTGACTTTC. Residues: CASGNSGANVLTF.

This chain links TRBV29-1 with TRBJ1-3, with D unresolved. This CDR3 has 12 amino acids. Per germline, CDR1 SQVTM and CDR2 ANQGSEA. Trimming left V 4 bases short and J 3 bases short, with 7 bases between. The CDR3 DNA sequence: TGCAGCGTTGGAGGGAGTGGAAACACCATATATTTT. It encodes CSVGGSGNTIYF.

The genes are TRBV4-2 and TRBJ2-3; D is possibly TRBD2 (5 bases). Germline lookup yields CDR1 LGHNA and CDR2 YNFKEQ. The CDR3 sequence is 16 residues long. Trimming removed 2 bases at V and 5 bases at J, with 17 bases between. DNA for the CDR3: TGTGCCAGCAGCCAAATAGGCAAAAGCGGAAGAGATACGCAGTATTTT. It is translated as CASSQIGKSGRDTQYF.

The chain combines TRBV18 with TRBJ1-1, with no clear D. The CDR3 has 14 residues. Germline V gene sequence: CDR1 KGHSH, CDR2 LQKENI. V lost 2 bases and J 5 bases, leaving 12 bases between the germline ends. The CDR3 sequence is CASSPAGLETEAFF. The CDR3 DNA reads TGTGCCAGCTCACCAGCGGGCTTGGAGACTGAAGCTTTCTTT. Drawing the rest from reference TRBV18 and TRBJ1-1, the complete variable domain is NAGVMQNPRHLVRRRGQEARLRCSPMKGHSHVYWYRQLPEEGLKFMVYLQKENIIDESGMPKERFSAEFPKEGPSILRIQQVVRGDSAAYFCASSPAGLETEAFFGQGTRLTVV.

The chain is built from TRBV9 and TRBJ2-2, with a weak D call TRBD1 (6 bases). V lost 3 bases, J lost 1 base, and 16 bases lay in between. The CDR3 spans 17 residues. Germline V CDR1 and CDR2: SGDLS, YYNGEE. This CDR3 reads CASSEGVGFWNTGELFF. The CDR3 nucleotides read TGTGCCAGCAGCGAGGGGGTGGGGTTTTGGAACACCGGGGAGCTGTTTTTT.

Comment on this clone: One junction end disagrees with the germline gene, perhaps due to a read error. The gene calls are TRBV7-7 and TRBJ2-5; D is unclear. The germline gives CDR1 SSHAT, CDR2 FNYEAQ (reference sequence). CDR3 length: 14 amino acids. This CDR3 reads CASSLELINPTQYF. CDR3 DNA sequence: TGTGCTAGCAGCTTAGAACTAATCAATCCGACCCAGTACTTC.

This clone was seen once. This chain joins TRBV29-1 and TRBJ2-1, with 7 bases matching TRBD2. CDR1 and CDR2 (germline): SQVTM, ANQGSEA. With V trimmed by 3 bases and J by 5 bases, 7 bases remained unmatched. CDR3 length: 14 residues. This CDR3 is CSVEVFGRDNEQFF. CDR3 DNA: TGCAGCGTTGAGGTTTTTGGGAGGGACAATGAGCAGTTCTTC.

The chain links TRBV4-3 to TRBJ1-1; D perhaps matches TRBD1 (5 bases). The germline CDR1 and CDR2 sequences are LGHNA and YSLEER. Trimming stripped 1 base from V and 0 bases from J, with 9 bases between. This CDR3 comprises 15 residues. This chain's CDR3 is CASSQVGGLNTEAFF. In nucleotides, the CDR3 is TGCGCCAGCAGCCAAGTGGGGGGGTTGAACACTGAAGCTTTCTTT.

This sequence joins TRBV4-3 and TRBJ1-2; D gene unclear. The V and J ends lost 0 bases and 4 bases respectively, with 6 bases between them. The CDR3 sequence is 13 residues long. Germline loops: CDR1 LGHNA, CDR2 YSLEER. CDR3 in DNA: TGCGCCAGCAGCCAAGATGTCCTCTATGGCTACACCTTC. This gives the protein CASSQDVLYGYTF.

This clone was seen once. This rearrangement joins TRBV7-2 to TRBJ1-1; D is perhaps TRBD1 (6 bases). Germline V gives CDR1 SGHTA, CDR2 FQGNSA. Trimming removed 5 bases from V and 2 bases from J, with 12 bases in between. There are 14 residues in the CDR3. Written as DNA, the CDR3 is TGTGCCAGCAGCATTAGGGGGTTCAACACTGAAGCTTTCTTT. Translation gives CASSIRGFNTEAFF.

This clone has only a few counts. The V gene is TRBV7-2, the J gene TRBJ2-1, with a weak D call TRBD2 (5 bases). CDR1 SGHTA and CDR2 FQGNSA come from the germline V gene. Deletions cut 5 bases from V and 4 bases from J, with 12 bases between. The CDR3 has 14 amino acids. The chain's CDR3 is CASSPLGLYNEQFF. CDR3 DNA sequence: TGTGCCAGCAGCCCACTAGGGTTGTACAATGAGCAGTTCTTC.

The chain combines TRBV2 with TRBJ2-2; 10 nucleotides agree with TRBD1. There are 17 residues in the CDR3. V shed 2 bases and J 2 bases; nucleotides not matched to a gene: 5. Germline-derived CDR1 and CDR2 are SNHLY and FYNNEI. The CDR3 bases are TGTGCCAGCAGTGAAACAGGACAGGGGGTAAACACCGGGGAGCTGTTTTTT. Its protein is CASSETGQGVNTGELFF.

The V call is TRBV13, the J call TRBJ1-2; TRBD1 matches 7 bases. CDR3 size: 14 residues. Germline CDR1 reads PRHDT; CDR2 reads FYEKMQ (reference sequence). V gave up 5 bases and J gave up 4 bases; unmatched junction bases: 7. The CDR3: CASSTRTGSYGYTF. CDR3 nucleotides: TGTGCCAGCAGCACTCGGACAGGCAGCTATGGCTACACCTTC.

This sequence joins TRBV11-3 and TRBJ2-1, with 10 bases matching TRBD2. In germline, CDR1 is SGHNT, CDR2 YENEEA. V lost 2 bases to trimming and J lost 2 bases; unmatched junction nucleotides: 0. The CDR3 is made up of 15 amino acids. The CDR3 DNA reads as TGTGCCAGCAGCTTAAGCGGGGGGGCCTACAATGAGCAGTTCTTC. Translation: CASSLSGGAYNEQFF.

This sequence joins TRBV28 and TRBJ1-1, with TRBD1 as a possible D gene (6 bases). CDR1 is MDHEN, CDR2 SYDVKM, per germline. This CDR3 has 13 residues. Between the trimmed V and J ends, which lost 6 bases and 4 bases, there was a span of 12 bases. Written as DNA, the CDR3 is TGTGCCAGCAGGAGGGGGGGGAGCACTGAAGCTTTCTTT. As protein: CASRRGGSTEAFF. The full variable domain, completed using reference TRBV28 and TRBJ1-1, is DVKVTQSSRYLVKRTGEKVFLECVQDMDHENMFWYRQDPGLGLRLIYFSYDVKMKEKGDIPEGYSVSREKKERFSLILESASTNQTSMYLCASRRGGSTEAFFGQGTRLTVV.